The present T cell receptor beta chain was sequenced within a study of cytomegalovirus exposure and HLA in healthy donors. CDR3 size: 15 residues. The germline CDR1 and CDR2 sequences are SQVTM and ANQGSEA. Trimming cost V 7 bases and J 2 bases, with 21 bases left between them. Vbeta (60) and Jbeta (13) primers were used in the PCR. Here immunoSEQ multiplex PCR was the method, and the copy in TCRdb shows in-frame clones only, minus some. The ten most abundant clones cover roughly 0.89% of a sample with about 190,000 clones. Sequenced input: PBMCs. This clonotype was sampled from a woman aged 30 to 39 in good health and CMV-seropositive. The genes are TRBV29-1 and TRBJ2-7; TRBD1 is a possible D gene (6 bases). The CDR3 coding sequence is TGCAGCGACCGGTGTTGTCAGGGGAGAACCTACGAGCAGTACTTC. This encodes CSDRCCQGRTYEQYF.